Below are 9 T cell receptor beta chains sequenced from a single sample in a study of Ad26.COV2.S vaccination and SARS-CoV-2 variants. Profiling relied on immunoSEQ multiplex PCR, and the TCRdb table lists in-frame clones only, not all of them. The table shows about 440,000 clones, with around 85% occurring only once. Treatment defined: 15 to 20 received Ad26.COV2.S at low or high dose, single or two shots; 5 received placebo; per-sample allocation not given. Sampling took place 63 days after the first vaccine or placebo injection. The input for sequencing was peripheral blood, taken in a trial of Ad26.COV2.S vaccine versus placebo. Receptor source: a person between 18 and 65 years old who received the Ad26.COV2.S COVID-19 vaccine or a placebo.

The chain couples TRBV4-3 to TRBJ1-4; 9 nucleotides align to TRBD1. This CDR3 is built from 16 residues. Unmatched junction bases numbered 8, after V lost 8 bases and J lost 1 base. Germline CDR1 LGHNA, CDR2 YSLEER. The CDR3 loop reads CASELRTGETNEKLFF. The CDR3 nucleotides read TGCGCCAGCGAACTAAGGACAGGGGAAACTAATGAAAAACTGTTTTTT.

This rearrangement joins TRBV6-1 to TRBJ2-2, with a tentative D call TRBD2 (5 bases). Trimming removed 1 base from V and 8 bases from J, with 11 bases in between. Germline lookup yields CDR1 MNHNS and CDR2 SASEGT. This CDR3 spans 14 amino acids. The DNA for the CDR3 is TGTGCCAGCAGTGAAGGCTTCGGGATTGGGGAGCTGTTTTTT. Its translation: CASSEGFGIGELFF.

About this clone itself: The junction differs from germline at one of its ends, possibly a read error. The chain combines TRBV3-1 (or the pseudogene TRBV3-2) with TRBJ2-5, with TRBD1 matching 9 bases. CDR3 size: 16 residues. The V gene's germline CDR1 is LGHDT and CDR2 YNNKEL (reference sequence). The CDR3 nucleotides read TGTGCCAGCAGCCAAGCGGGACAGGGATTAAGAGAGCCCCAGTACTTC. This encodes CASSQAGQGLREPQYF.

The chain couples TRBV3-1 (or the pseudogene TRBV3-2) to TRBJ2-6; possibly TRBD2 for D (6 bases). The CDR3 runs 19 residues. V lost 4 bases and J lost 3, with 22 bases in between. Germline V gene lookup returns CDR1 LGHDT and CDR2 YNNKEL (reference sequence). The CDR3 DNA follows: TGTGCCAGCAGCCTAACAGGAGAATTGACGGGGGATGGGGCCAACGTCCTGACTTTC. The encoded protein is CASSLTGELTGDGANVLTF.

The CDR3 DNA reads as TGTGCCATCAGGGGTCCCGTTGAAGACGAGCAGTACTTC. Amino acids: CAIRGPVEDEQYF. The chain has TRBV10-3 and TRBJ2-7; D not resolved. Trimming took 6 bases from V and 5 from J, leaving 14 bases between them. CDR1 is ENHRY, CDR2 SYGVKD, per germline. The CDR3 length is 13 residues.

The genes are TRBV24-1 and TRBJ2-1; D is unresolved. CDR3 length: 12 residues. Trimming took 1 base from V and 8 from J, leaving 5 bases between them. Germline assignment: CDR1 KGHDR and CDR2 SFDVKD. CDR3 in DNA: TGTGCCACCAGTGATTTTAGTGATGAGCAGTTCTTC. Encoded protein: CATSDFSDEQFF.

The chain links TRBV6-6 to TRBJ1-6, with D uncertain. Germline-derived CDR1 and CDR2 are MNHNY and SVGAGI (reference sequence). Trimming took off 5 bases at V and 7 bases at J, with 6 bases between the two ends. This CDR3 comprises 12 residues. The CDR3 reads CASSPVNSPLHF. The CDR3 nucleotides read TGTGCCAGCAGTCCCGTAAATTCACCCCTCCACTTT.

The J gene is TRBJ1-2, the V gene TRBV9; a weak D match, TRBD1 (5 bases). The CDR3 consists of 15 residues. V gave up 4 bases and J gave up 0 bases, with 13 bases separating them. Germline-derived CDR1 and CDR2 are SGDLS and YYNGEE. The DNA of the CDR3 is TGTGCCAGCAGCCCGATCGGGGGTTCTAACTATGGCTACACCTTC. Translating it yields CASSPIGGSNYGYTF.

This chain uses TRBV4-1 with TRBJ2-2, with 8 positions matching TRBD2. V lost 4 bases, J lost 7 bases, and 11 bases stayed unmatched. The germline CDR1 and CDR2 sequences are MGHRA and YSYEKL. The CDR3 runs 16 residues. The CDR3 DNA follows: TGCGCCAGCAGCCCAGACCGGGGGGGGCTCGGCGGGGAGCTGTTTTTT. It encodes CASSPDRGGLGGELFF.